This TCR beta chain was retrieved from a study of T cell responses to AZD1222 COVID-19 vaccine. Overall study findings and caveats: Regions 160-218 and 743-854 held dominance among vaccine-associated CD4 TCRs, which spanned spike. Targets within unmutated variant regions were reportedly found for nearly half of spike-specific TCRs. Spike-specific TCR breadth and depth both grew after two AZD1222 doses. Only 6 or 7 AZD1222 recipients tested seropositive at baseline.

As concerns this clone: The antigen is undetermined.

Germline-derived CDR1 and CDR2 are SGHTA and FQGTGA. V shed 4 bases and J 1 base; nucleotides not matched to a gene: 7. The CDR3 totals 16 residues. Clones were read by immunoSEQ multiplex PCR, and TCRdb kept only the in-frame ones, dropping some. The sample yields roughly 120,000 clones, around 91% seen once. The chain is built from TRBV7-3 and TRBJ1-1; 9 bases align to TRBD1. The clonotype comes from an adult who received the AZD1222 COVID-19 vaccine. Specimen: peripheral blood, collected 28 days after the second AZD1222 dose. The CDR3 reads CASSSLDRGGNTEAFF. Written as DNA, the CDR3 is TGTGCCAGCAGCTCCTTGGACAGGGGTGGGAACACTGAAGCTTTCTTT. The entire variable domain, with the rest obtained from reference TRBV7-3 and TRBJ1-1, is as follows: GAGVSQTPSNKVTEKGKYVELRCDPISGHTALYWYRQSLGQGPEFLIYFQGTGAADDSGLPNDRFFAVRPEGSVSTLKIQRTERGDSAVYLCASSSLDRGGNTEAFFGQGTRLTVV.